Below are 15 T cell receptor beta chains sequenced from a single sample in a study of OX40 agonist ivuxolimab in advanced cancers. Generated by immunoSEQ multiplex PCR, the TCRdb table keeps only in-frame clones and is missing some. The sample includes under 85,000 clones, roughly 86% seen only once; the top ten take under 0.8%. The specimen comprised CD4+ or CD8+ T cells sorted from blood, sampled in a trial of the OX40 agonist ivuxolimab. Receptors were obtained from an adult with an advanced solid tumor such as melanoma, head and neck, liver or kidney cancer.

The CDR3 nucleotides read TGCGCCAGCCGGAGGGGGGGCGACGGCCAAGAGACCCAGTACTTC. Amino acids: CASRRGGDGQETQYF. J is TRBJ2-5 and V is TRBV10-2, with D possibly being TRBD2 (7 bases). The V end lost 8 bases, the J end lost 1 base, and 17 bases lay between the germline ends. CDR3 length: 15 amino acids. In germline, CDR1 is WSHSY, CDR2 SAAADI.

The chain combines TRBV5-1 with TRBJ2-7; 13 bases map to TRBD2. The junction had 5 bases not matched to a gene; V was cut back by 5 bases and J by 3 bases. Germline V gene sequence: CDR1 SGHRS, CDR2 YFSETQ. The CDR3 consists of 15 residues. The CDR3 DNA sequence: TGCGCCAGCAGTTGGACTAGCGGGGGAGTCTACGAGCAGTACTTC. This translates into CASSWTSGGVYEQYF.

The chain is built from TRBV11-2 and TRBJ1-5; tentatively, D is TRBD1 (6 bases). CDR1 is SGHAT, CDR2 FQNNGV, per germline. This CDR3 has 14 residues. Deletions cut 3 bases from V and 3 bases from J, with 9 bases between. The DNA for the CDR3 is TGTGCCAGCAGCTTGGACAGTTTCAATCAGCCCCAGCATTTT. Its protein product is CASSLDSFNQPQHF.

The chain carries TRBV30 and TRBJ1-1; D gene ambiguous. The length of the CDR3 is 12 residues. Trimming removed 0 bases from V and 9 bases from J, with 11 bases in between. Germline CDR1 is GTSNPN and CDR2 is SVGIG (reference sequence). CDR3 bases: TGTGCCTGGAGTGTCAGTTGGGCGAAAGCTTTCTTT. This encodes CAWSVSWAKAFF.

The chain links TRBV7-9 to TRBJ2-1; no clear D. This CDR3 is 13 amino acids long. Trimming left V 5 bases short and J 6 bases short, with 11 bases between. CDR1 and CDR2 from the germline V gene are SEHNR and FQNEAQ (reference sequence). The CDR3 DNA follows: TGTGCCAGCAGCGTATACGTAGTCAATGAGCAGTTCTTC. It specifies CASSVYVVNEQFF. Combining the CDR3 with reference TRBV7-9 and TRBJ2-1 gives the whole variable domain DTGVSQNPRHKITKRGQNVTFRCDPISEHNRLYWYRQTLGQGPEFLTYFQNEAQLEKSRLLSDRFSAERPKGSFSTLEIQRTEQGDSAMYLCASSVYVVNEQFFGPGTRLTVL.

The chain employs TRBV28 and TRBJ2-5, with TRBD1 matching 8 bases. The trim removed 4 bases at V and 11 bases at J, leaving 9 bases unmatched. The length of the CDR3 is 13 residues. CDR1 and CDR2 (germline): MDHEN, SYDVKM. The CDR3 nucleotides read TGTGCCAGCAGTTCCAGGGGGCCTCTGATTCAGTACTTC. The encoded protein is CASSSRGPLIQYF.

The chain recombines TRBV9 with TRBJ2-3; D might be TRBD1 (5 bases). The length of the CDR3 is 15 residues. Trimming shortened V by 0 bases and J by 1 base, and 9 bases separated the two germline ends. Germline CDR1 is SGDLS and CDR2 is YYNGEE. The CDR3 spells CASSVAGRGTDTQYF. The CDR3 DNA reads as TGTGCCAGCAGCGTAGCGGGCAGGGGCACAGATACGCAGTATTTT.

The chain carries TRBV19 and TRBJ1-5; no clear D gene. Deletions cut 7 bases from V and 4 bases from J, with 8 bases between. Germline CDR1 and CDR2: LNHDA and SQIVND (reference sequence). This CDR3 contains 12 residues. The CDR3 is CASMGNNQPQHF. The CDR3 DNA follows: TGTGCCAGTATGGGCAATAATCAGCCCCAGCATTTT.

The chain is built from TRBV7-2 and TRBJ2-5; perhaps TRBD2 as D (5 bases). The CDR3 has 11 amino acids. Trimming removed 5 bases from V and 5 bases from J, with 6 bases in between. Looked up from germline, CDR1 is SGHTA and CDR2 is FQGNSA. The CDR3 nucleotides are TGTGCCAGCAGCGAGCGGGAGACCCAGTACTTC. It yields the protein CASSERETQYF.

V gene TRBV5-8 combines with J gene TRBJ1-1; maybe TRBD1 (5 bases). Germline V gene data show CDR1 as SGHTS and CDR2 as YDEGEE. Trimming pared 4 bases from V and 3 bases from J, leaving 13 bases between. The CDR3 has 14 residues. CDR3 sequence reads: CASSPGIGDTEAFF. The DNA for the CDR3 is TGTGCCAGCAGCCCAGGGATCGGGGACACTGAAGCTTTCTTT.

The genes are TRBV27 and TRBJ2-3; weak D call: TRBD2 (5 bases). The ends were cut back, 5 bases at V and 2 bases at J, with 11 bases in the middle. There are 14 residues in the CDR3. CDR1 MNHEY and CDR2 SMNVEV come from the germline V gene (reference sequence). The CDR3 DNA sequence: TGTGCCAGCAGTCCGGGGAGAATCACAGATACGCAGTATTTT. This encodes CASSPGRITDTQYF.

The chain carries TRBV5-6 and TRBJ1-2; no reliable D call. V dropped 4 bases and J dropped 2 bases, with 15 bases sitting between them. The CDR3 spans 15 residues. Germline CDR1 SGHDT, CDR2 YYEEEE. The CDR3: CASSPWEGSNYGYTF. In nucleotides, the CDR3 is TGTGCCAGCAGCCCCTGGGAGGGTTCCAACTATGGCTACACCTTC.

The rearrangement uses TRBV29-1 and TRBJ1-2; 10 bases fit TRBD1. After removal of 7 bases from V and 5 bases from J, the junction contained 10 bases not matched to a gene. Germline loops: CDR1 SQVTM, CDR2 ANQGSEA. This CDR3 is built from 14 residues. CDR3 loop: CSALTGGARYGYTF. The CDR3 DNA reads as TGCAGCGCCCTGACAGGGGGCGCAAGATATGGCTACACCTTC.

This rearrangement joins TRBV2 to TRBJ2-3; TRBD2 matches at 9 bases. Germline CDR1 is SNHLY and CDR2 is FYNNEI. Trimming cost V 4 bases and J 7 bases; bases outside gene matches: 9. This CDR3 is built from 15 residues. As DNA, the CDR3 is TGTGCCAGCAGTGTCTCTAGCGGGGTTGCAAATACGCAGTATTTT. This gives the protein CASSVSSGVANTQYF.

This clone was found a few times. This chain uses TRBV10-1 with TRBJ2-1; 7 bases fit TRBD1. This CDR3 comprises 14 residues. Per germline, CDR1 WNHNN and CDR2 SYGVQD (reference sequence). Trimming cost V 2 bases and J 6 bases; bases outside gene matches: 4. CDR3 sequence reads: CASSENRGRNEQFF. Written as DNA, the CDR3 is TGCGCCAGCAGTGAGAACAGGGGACGCAATGAGCAGTTCTTC.